A single sample gave rise to the 8 T cell receptor beta chains below, sequenced in a study of cytomegalovirus exposure and HLA in healthy donors. PCR involved 60 Vbeta and 13 Jbeta primers. TCRdb's table, derived via immunoSEQ multiplex PCR, lists solely in-frame clones and lacks some. Found here are some 150,000 clones, approximately 75% of them singletons; the top ten hold less than 1.1%. The specimen was PBMCs. Source of these receptors: a male donor in good health and CMV-seronegative.

On this clone itself: The junction and the germline gene differ at one end; a read error may be behind it. The rearrangement links TRBV7-9 to TRBJ1-3; 10 positions match TRBD1. This CDR3 has 16 amino acids. Per the germline V gene, CDR1 is SEHNR and CDR2 is FQNEAQ (reference sequence). The chain's CDR3 is CSSSWATGGIGNTIYF. For the CDR3, the DNA is TGTTCCAGCAGCTGGGCGACAGGGGGCATTGGAAACACCATATATTTT. The complete variable domain, with remaining parts taken from reference TRBV7-9 and TRBJ1-3, reads DTGVSQNPRHKITKRGQNVTFRCDPISEHNRLYWYRQTLGQGPEFLTYFQNEAQLEKSRLLSDRFSAERPKGSFSTLEIQRTEQGDSAMYLCSSSWATGGIGNTIYFGEGSWLTVV.

The chain recombines TRBV11-1 with TRBJ2-5; D unresolved. V lost 1 base and J lost 2, with 8 bases in between. Germline loops: CDR1 SGHAT, CDR2 FQDESV (reference sequence). The CDR3 consists of 14 residues. CDR3 protein: CASSLGWQQETQYF. CDR3 in DNA: TGTGCCAGCAGCTTAGGGTGGCAGCAAGAGACCCAGTACTTC.

This sequence joins TRBV7-9 and TRBJ2-7; 7 nucleotides match TRBD2. V shed 5 bases and J 2 bases; nucleotides not matched to a gene: 9. This CDR3 comprises 15 residues. Germline CDR1 and CDR2: SEHNR and FQNEAQ (reference sequence). The DNA for the CDR3 is TGTGCCAGCAGCGCAAGGGAGGGGTTCCCCTACGAGCAGTACTTC. As protein: CASSAREGFPYEQYF. Full variable domain (rest looked up from reference TRBV7-9 and TRBJ2-7): DTGVSQNPRHKITKRGQNVTFRCDPISEHNRLYWYRQTLGQGPEFLTYFQNEAQLEKSRLLSDRFSAERPKGSFSTLEIQRTEQGDSAMYLCASSAREGFPYEQYFGPGTRLTVT.

V gene TRBV5-1 combines with J gene TRBJ2-3; 10 positions agree with TRBD1. With V trimmed by 4 bases and J by 5 bases, 7 bases remained unmatched. The germline gives CDR1 SGHRS, CDR2 YFSETQ. The CDR3 totals 15 residues. Written as DNA, the CDR3 is TGCGCCAGCAGCGCAACCGGGACAGGGGTAGATACGCAGTATTTT. Translating it yields CASSATGTGVDTQYF.

This rearrangement joins TRBV10-2 to TRBJ2-6; 12 bases match TRBD1. V gave up 6 bases and J gave up 4 bases; unmatched junction bases: 4. The CDR3 has 16 amino acids. Germline CDR1 WSHSY, CDR2 SAAADI. CDR3 region: CASSRDRGPGANVLTF. The CDR3 region has the DNA TGCGCCAGCAGCCGGGACAGGGGGCCAGGGGCCAACGTCCTGACTTTC.

V is TRBV10-2 and J is TRBJ1-1; TRBD1 might be the D (6 bases). The CDR3 has 13 amino acids. Germline values: CDR1 WSHSY, CDR2 SAAADI. Trimming left V 11 bases short and J 3 bases short, with 16 bases between. The CDR3 here is CAPRGGGYTEAFF. For the CDR3, the DNA is TGCGCCCCCCGAGGGGGGGGCTACACTGAAGCTTTCTTT.

This chain joins TRBV28 and TRBJ1-4; 10 nucleotides agree with TRBD1. Germline V CDR1 and CDR2: MDHEN, SYDVKM. The length of the CDR3 is 15 residues. Trimming cost V 4 bases and J 6 bases; bases outside gene matches: 5. Written as DNA, the CDR3 is TGTGCCAGCAGTTCGCCCGGGACAGGGGATGAAAAACTGTTTTTT. Residues: CASSSPGTGDEKLFF.

This clone was detected a few times. The gene calls are TRBV6-5 and TRBJ2-1; the D gene is possibly TRBD2 (5 bases). The CDR3 spans 15 residues. V lost 2 bases, J lost 7 bases, and 15 bases lay in between. The germline gives CDR1 MNHEY, CDR2 SVGAGI. The CDR3 sequence: CASSYDPTSGNEQFF. DNA of the CDR3: TGTGCCAGCAGTTACGACCCCACCTCGGGAAATGAGCAGTTCTTC.